The 31 T cell receptor beta chains below come from one sample, sequenced in a study of post-analysis software for immune sequencing data. Regarding the study as a whole: Five TRBV segments, including TRBV5-6, TRBV5-1 and TRBV20-1, were more frequent in patients than controls.

No cognate antigen is known for these TCRs. The TCR beta cDNA libraries carried unique molecular identifiers. TCRdb redid the calling of the PCR reads with MiXCR, one entry per CDR3 protein. Of 740,000 or so distinct CDR3 sequences listed, roughly 58% are singletons. Sequencing was performed on blood. These receptors were obtained from a girl aged 10 to 17 with multiple sclerosis.

This rearrangement joins TRBV6-5 to TRBJ2-1, with TRBD2 matching 7 bases. The junction had 4 bases not matched to a gene; V was cut back by 2 bases and J by 3 bases. Germline assignment: CDR1 MNHEY and CDR2 SVGAGI. The CDR3 runs to 15 residues. This CDR3 is CASSYAGVVYNEQFF. CDR3 DNA sequence: TGTGCCAGCAGTTACGCGGGAGTTGTCTACAATGAGCAGTTCTTC.

This clonotype turned up a few times. This chain connects TRBV6-2 or TRBV6-3 to TRBJ2-7; perhaps TRBD1 as D (6 bases). In germline, CDR1 is MNHEY, CDR2 SVGEGT. CDR3 length equals 14 residues. Trimming stripped 5 bases from V and 3 bases from J, with 14 bases between. In DNA form, the CDR3 reads TGTGCCAGCAGTCCTACAGGGACCCGCTACGAGCAGTACTTC. The encoded protein is CASSPTGTRYEQYF.

This clonotype turned up a few times. The genes are TRBV14 and TRBJ2-5; D not certain. The DNA end is more similar to TRBJ2-7, so the J call may be wrong. The germline V gene has CDR1 SGHDN and CDR2 FVKESK. The CDR3 is 14 residues long. The DNA of the CDR3 is TGTGCCAGCAGCCAAGGACTTAAGAACTACGAGCAGTACTTC. Translated: CASSQGLKNYEQYF.

V gene TRBV7-2 combines with J gene TRBJ2-7; D is perhaps TRBD1 (5 bases). Germline V lookup: CDR1 SGHTA, CDR2 FQGNSA. The CDR3 length is 14 residues. The V end lost 2 bases, the J end lost 4 bases, and 12 bases lay between the germline ends. The CDR3 loop is CASSLLGRGYEQYF. CDR3 DNA: TGTGCCAGCAGCTTATTGGGTAGGGGTTACGAGCAGTACTTC.

As regards this clonotype: At one boundary the junction diverges from the germline segment, which might be a read error. The chain uses TRBV7-7 and TRBJ1-5; 7 bases are a match to TRBD1. This CDR3 spans 15 amino acids. Germline V gene lookup returns CDR1 SSHAT and CDR2 FNYEAQ (reference sequence). The CDR3 sequence is CASSRMRGLNQPQHF. CDR3 DNA sequence: TGTGCTAGCAGCCGGATGAGGGGGCTCAATCAGCCCCAGCATTTT. The complete variable domain, with remaining parts taken from reference TRBV7-7 and TRBJ1-5, reads GAGVSQSPRYKVTKRGQDVTLRCDPISSHATLYWYQQALGQGPEFLTYFNYEAQPDKSGLPSDRFSAERPEGSISTLTIQRTEQRDSAMYRCASSRMRGLNQPQHFGDGTRLSIL.

V is TRBV29-1 and J is TRBJ2-4, with 7 bases that match TRBD1. From germline, CDR1 is SQVTM and CDR2 ANQGSEA. Trimming removed 0 bases from V and 13 bases from J; junction bases left unmatched: 12. This CDR3 region has 14 residues. For the CDR3, the DNA is TGCAGCGTTGAAGAGACAGGGAACCCTATGGAGCAGTACTTC. Its protein product is CSVEETGNPMEQYF.

This chain links TRBV7-6 with TRBJ1-1; no definite D call. The CDR3 length is 13 residues. Trimming stripped 0 bases from V and 7 bases from J, with 9 bases between. Per germline, CDR1 SGHVS and CDR2 FNYEAQ. This chain's CDR3 is CASSLALGFEAFF. The DNA for the CDR3 is TGTGCCAGCAGCTTAGCCTTGGGCTTTGAAGCTTTCTTT.

CDR3 loop: CASSIQGASYEQYF. In nucleotides, the CDR3 is TGCGCCAGCAGCATCCAGGGTGCCTCCTACGAGCAGTACTTC. The chain couples TRBV5-1 to TRBJ2-7; maybe TRBD1 (5 bases). This CDR3 is 14 amino acids long. With 4 bases removed from V and 0 bases from J, the gap between germline ends came to 11 bases. Germline loops: CDR1 SGHRS, CDR2 YFSETQ.

This clonotype was observed a handful of times. This chain connects TRBV7-9 to TRBJ2-7; D is possibly TRBD1 (5 bases). CDR1 and CDR2 from the germline V gene are SEHNR and FQNEAQ (reference sequence). The V end lost 8 bases, the J end lost 5 bases, and 16 bases lay between the germline ends. The CDR3 totals 13 residues. CDR3 coding DNA: TGTGCCAGCGGACCTAGGACAAGCCACGAGCAGTACTTC. This encodes CASGPRTSHEQYF.

This chain links TRBV12-3 or TRBV12-4 with TRBJ2-5, with D possibly TRBD2 on 7 matching bases. The germline V and J ends were trimmed by 5 bases and 5 bases, with 24 bases remaining between them. CDR3 size: 17 residues. The CDR3 DNA is TGTGCCAGCAGTCCTACCGGGGGGCTGGGTCTCGGGGAGACCCAGTACTTC. Amino acids: CASSPTGGLGLGETQYF.

The chain couples TRBV7-2 to TRBJ2-7; D perhaps matches TRBD1 (6 bases). The germline V gene has CDR1 SGHTA and CDR2 FQGNSA. The ends were cut back, 5 bases at V and 6 bases at J, with 14 bases in the middle. This CDR3 is 13 amino acids long. The CDR3 nucleotides read TGTGCCAGCAGCCCCAGAAGAGGGGGCGAGCAGTACTTC. Its translation is CASSPRRGGEQYF.

This clonotype was seen a few times. V gene TRBV7-9 combines with J gene TRBJ2-6; D may correspond to TRBD1 or TRBD2 (5 bases each). The V end was cut by 0 bases, the J end by 2 bases, with 8 bases between. Germline CDR1 is SEHNR and CDR2 is FQNEAQ (reference sequence). This CDR3 has 16 residues. The CDR3, as DNA: TGTGCCAGCAGCTTAGCCGGGGCGGCTGGGGCCAACGTCCTGACTTTC. The encoded protein is CASSLAGAAGANVLTF.

The chain uses TRBV7-3 and TRBJ2-7, with 9 bases that match TRBD1. This CDR3 has 12 residues. Germline lookup yields CDR1 SGHTA and CDR2 FQGTGA. Germline trimming cut 10 bases from V and 6 bases from J; bases unmatched to any gene: 7. The CDR3 DNA sequence: TGTGCCAAGTACAGGGGGCGCTCCGAGCAGTACTTC. Its translation is CAKYRGRSEQYF.

There are a few counts of this clonotype. The gene calls are TRBV5-1 and TRBJ2-4; no reliable D call. CDR1 and CDR2 from the germline V gene are SGHRS and YFSETQ. Trimming took off 0 bases at V and 12 bases at J, with 7 bases between the two ends. This CDR3 has 11 amino acids. CDR3: CASSLEGDQYF. CDR3 bases: TGCGCCAGCAGCTTGGAAGGAGATCAGTACTTC.

The chain has TRBV20-1 and TRBJ2-7; tentatively, D is TRBD1 (6 bases). The CDR3 length is 13 residues. Trimming shortened V by 7 bases and J by 0 bases, and 13 bases separated the two germline ends. Germline V gene sequence: CDR1 DFQATT, CDR2 SNEGSKA (reference sequence). CDR3 protein: CSVFSDSSYEQYF. In nucleotides, the CDR3 is TGCAGTGTCTTTTCGGACAGCTCCTACGAGCAGTACTTC.

This clonotype was detected only a few times. The V and J genes are TRBV20-1 and TRBJ2-5; 7 bases fit TRBD2. CDR1 is DFQATT, CDR2 SNEGSKA, per germline (reference sequence). J lost 1 base, V lost 5 bases, and 13 bases had no gene match. The CDR3 spans 16 residues. The CDR3 sequence is CSAHIGGFPLQETQYF. The CDR3 coding sequence is TGCAGTGCTCACATCGGGGGGTTTCCCCTCCAAGAGACCCAGTACTTC.

The chain joins TRBV5-1 to TRBJ2-1, with 9 nucleotides matching TRBD1. This CDR3 region has 14 residues. V was clipped by 4 bases and J by 9 bases; unmatched bases: 8. CDR1 and CDR2 (germline): SGHRS, YFSETQ. Written as DNA, the CDR3 is TGCGCCAGCAGCCCGGGACAGGGCTTCTTTGAGCAGTTCTTC. As protein: CASSPGQGFFEQFF.

The chain recombines TRBV7-9 with TRBJ2-6, with TRBD1 matching over 8 bases. Germline V gives CDR1 SEHNR, CDR2 FQNEAQ (reference sequence). CDR3 length equals 17 residues. Unmatched junction bases numbered 8, after V lost 6 bases and J lost 1 base. As DNA, the CDR3 is TGTGCCAGCAGTTCGTCTGACAGGGGTTCTGGGGCCAACGTCCTGACTTTC. This translates into CASSSSDRGSGANVLTF.

The V call is TRBV27, the J call TRBJ2-1; TRBD2 aligns across 7 bases. J gave up 6 bases and V 10 bases, and 12 bases lay outside the gene matches. Germline values: CDR1 MNHEY, CDR2 SMNVEV (reference sequence). The length of the CDR3 is 14 residues. In DNA, the CDR3 is TGTGCCAATCCCACCGGGACTAAGCTCAATGAGCAGTTCTTC. Translating it yields CANPTGTKLNEQFF.

The V gene is TRBV9, the J gene TRBJ2-3, with 7 bases that match TRBD1. J was trimmed by 2 bases and V by 6 bases; bases with no gene match: 6. Per germline, CDR1 SGDLS and CDR2 YYNGEE. The CDR3 runs 14 residues. CDR3 loop: CASTRGSPTDTQYF. In DNA form, the CDR3 reads TGTGCCAGCACCAGGGGGTCGCCCACAGATACGCAGTATTTT.

The CDR3 sequence: CASSQEKWGGYNEQFF. In DNA form, the CDR3 reads TGTGCCAGCAGCCAAGAGAAGTGGGGGGGCTACAATGAGCAGTTCTTC. The genes are TRBV14 and TRBJ2-1; TRBD2 aligns across 7 bases. Per the germline V gene, CDR1 is SGHDN and CDR2 is FVKESK. This CDR3 comprises 16 residues. Unmatched junction bases numbered 5, after V lost 0 bases and J lost 3 bases. The whole variable domain, remainder taken from reference TRBV14 and TRBJ2-1, is EAGVTQFPSHSVIEKGQTVTLRCDPISGHDNLYWYRRVMGKEIKFLLHFVKESKQDESGMPNNRFLAERTGGTYSTLKVQPAELEDSGVYFCASSQEKWGGYNEQFFGPGTRLTVL.

This clonotype was counted between two and nine times. The rearrangement links TRBV7-8 to TRBJ1-1; TRBD1 matches 7 bases. V shed 3 bases, J shed 11 bases, and the junction held 9 bases outside the gene matches. The CDR3 loop spans 13 amino acids. Germline CDR1 and CDR2: SGHVS and FQNEAQ. The CDR3 sequence is CASSLSRGSGAFF. In DNA form, the CDR3 reads TGTGCCAGCAGCTTGTCCAGGGGGTCTGGGGCTTTCTTT.

The chain combines TRBV6-5 with TRBJ2-1; 7 bases match TRBD2. This CDR3 comprises 14 residues. Germline values: CDR1 MNHEY, CDR2 SVGAGI. Trimming took 0 bases from V and 8 from J; bases not matched to a gene: 4. CDR3 sequence reads: CASSYSGGRDEQFF. CDR3 bases: TGTGCCAGCAGTTACTCGGGGGGGAGGGATGAGCAGTTCTTC.

This clonotype has more than one count but fewer than ten. The chain couples TRBV5-1 to TRBJ2-7; D call uncertain. Germline loops: CDR1 SGHRS, CDR2 YFSETQ. V was cut by 4 bases and J by 3 bases, with 11 bases left in between. The CDR3 is 13 residues long. The CDR3 loop is CASSPDVFYEQYF. CDR3 sequence (DNA): TGCGCCAGCAGCCCTGATGTCTTCTACGAGCAGTACTTC.

The V gene is TRBV28, the J gene TRBJ1-2; 7 bases are shared with TRBD1. CDR3 length: 16 amino acids. V was pared by 4 bases and J by 8 bases, with 16 bases of the junction left unmatched. In germline, CDR1 is MDHEN, CDR2 SYDVKM. The CDR3 nucleotides read TGTGCCAGCAGTTCATTTTACCGGGACAGTCGCTTCGGCTACACCTTC. This codes for CASSSFYRDSRFGYTF.

The rearrangement links TRBV28 to TRBJ2-1; maybe TRBD2 (6 bases). CDR3 size: 14 residues. Trimming removed 3 bases at V and 5 bases at J, with 11 bases between. Germline V gene data show CDR1 as MDHEN and CDR2 as SYDVKM. This CDR3 is CASSFGGYNNEQFF. The CDR3 DNA reads as TGTGCCAGCAGTTTTGGAGGGTATAACAATGAGCAGTTCTTC.

The chain is built from TRBV10-3 and TRBJ2-3; 12 bases are shared with TRBD2. CDR1 and CDR2 from the germline V gene are ENHRY and SYGVKD. The J segment lost 4 bases and the V segment lost 5 bases, leaving 7 bases of the junction unmatched. The CDR3 consists of 16 residues. The CDR3 bases are TGTGCCATCAGTACCGGACTAGCGGGAATGTCAGATACGCAGTATTTT. Translated, it gives CAISTGLAGMSDTQYF.

This clonotype was detected a few times. The gene calls are TRBV6-5 and TRBJ1-2; 9 positions match TRBD1. Germline-derived CDR1 and CDR2 are MNHEY and SVGAGI. The CDR3 spans 15 residues. Trimming removed 8 bases from V and 2 bases from J; junction bases left unmatched: 9. CDR3 bases: TGTGCCAGCGCCCCCCGACAGGGGGAAAACTATGGCTACACCTTC. It yields the protein CASAPRQGENYGYTF.

Only a few counts were recorded for this clonotype. The J gene is TRBJ1-2, the V gene TRBV9; TRBD1 is a possible D gene (5 bases). Germline lookup yields CDR1 SGDLS and CDR2 YYNGEE. The V end lost 0 bases, the J end lost 3 bases, and 9 bases lay between the germline ends. The CDR3 spans 14 residues. DNA for the CDR3: TGTGCCAGCAGCGTAGCCCCCAGGGACTATGGCTACACCTTC. Translated: CASSVAPRDYGYTF.

This clonotype was counted only a few times. V gene TRBV7-2 combines with J gene TRBJ2-6, with 11 bases matching TRBD1. This CDR3 has 19 amino acids. The trim removed 4 bases at V and 2 bases at J, leaving 10 bases unmatched. Per the germline V gene, CDR1 is SGHTA and CDR2 is FQGNSA. CDR3 sequence: CASSSRTGGFKPGANVLTF. The CDR3 region has the DNA TGTGCCAGCAGCTCCAGGACAGGGGGCTTTAAACCTGGGGCCAACGTCCTGACTTTC.

The chain employs TRBV5-5 and TRBJ1-2; a weak D match, TRBD1 (6 bases). V was trimmed by 5 bases and J by 5 bases, leaving 19 bases between them. CDR1 and CDR2 (germline): SGHKS, YYEKEE (reference sequence). The CDR3 covers 15 residues. The CDR3, as DNA: TGTGCCAGCAGTTTGCCTTGGGGGGCTACGTATGGCTACACCTTC. Protein sequence: CASSLPWGATYGYTF.